This T cell receptor (beta chain) appears in the sequencing data of a study of beta chain features in type 1 diabetes. The study's findings and limits: Patients with Type 1 diabetes showed moderately but significantly shorter TCRB CDR3s in all four CD4+ subsets.

This clone turned up a few times. Its antigen is as yet unknown. Germline V gives CDR1 SNHLY, CDR2 FYNNEI. Trimming shortened V by 8 bases and J by 3 bases, and 14 bases separated the two germline ends. CDR3 length: 14 residues. All of the isolated RNA was reverse transcribed, so expressed TCRB transcripts were sequenced. Naive, central memory and regulatory T cell samples averaged about 3.57 million immunoSEQ reads each. Sequencing was performed with immunoSEQ multiplex PCR; in TCRdb, only in-frame clones are kept and a portion is missing. The sample contains more than 250,000 clones, about 20% of which appear only once.

This chain joins TRBV2 and TRBJ2-1; D possibly corresponds to TRBD1 (6 bases). The sequence was obtained from a woman aged 40 to 55 with type 1 diabetes. The specimen sequenced was naive CD4+ T cells from blood. The CDR3 DNA reads as TGTGCCAGCGAGGCAGTGGACAGCTACAATGAGCAGTTCTTC. Translated: CASEAVDSYNEQFF.